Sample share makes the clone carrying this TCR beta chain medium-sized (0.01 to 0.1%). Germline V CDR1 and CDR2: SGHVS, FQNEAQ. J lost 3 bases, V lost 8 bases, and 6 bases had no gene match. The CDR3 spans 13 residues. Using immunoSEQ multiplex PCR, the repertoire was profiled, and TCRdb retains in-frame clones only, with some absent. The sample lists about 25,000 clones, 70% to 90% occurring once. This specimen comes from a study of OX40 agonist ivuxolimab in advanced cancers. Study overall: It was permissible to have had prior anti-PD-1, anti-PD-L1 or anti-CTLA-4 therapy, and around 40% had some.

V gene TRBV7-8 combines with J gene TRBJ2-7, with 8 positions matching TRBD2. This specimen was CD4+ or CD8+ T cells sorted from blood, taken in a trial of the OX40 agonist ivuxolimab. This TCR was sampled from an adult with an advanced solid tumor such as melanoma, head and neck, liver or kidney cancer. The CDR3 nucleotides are TGTGCCAGCTTCCCGGGACTAGGCTACGAGCAGTACTTC. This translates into CASFPGLGYEQYF.